This record concerns one TCR beta chain sequence. Its antigen remains unidentified. Uncontrolled infections, other autoimmune diseases, pregnancy or lactation led to exclusion of patients. Diagnoses rested on clinical symptoms, serum thyroxine and TRAb, thyroid ultrasound and orbital computed tomography. These data belong to a study of T cells in Graves' hyperthyroidism and ophthalmopathy. RNA transcripts were the template for amplifying TCR beta CDR3 regions. Initially, a first-round RT-PCR of the TCR CDR3 employed the HTBI primer set. TCRdb redid the calling of the multiplex PCR reads with MiXCR, one entry per CDR3 protein. The data show under 350,000 distinct CDR3 sequences, roughly 13% seen once. Whole-study findings and limits: Onset of ophthalmopathy came a median approximately 6 months after the model predicted it.

Germline-derived CDR1 and CDR2 are SGHNT and YYREEE (reference sequence). V lost 0 bases and J lost 8; bases outside the gene matches: 6. This CDR3 contains 15 residues. Specimen: blood. The origin of this receptor is a woman aged 40-49 years with Graves' ophthalmopathy. The chain couples TRBV5-4 to TRBJ2-1, with 9 bases that match TRBD1. The CDR3 nucleotides are TGTGCCAGCAGCTTGGCCCGGACAGGGGTCGATGAGCAGTTCTTC. Translation gives CASSLARTGVDEQFF.